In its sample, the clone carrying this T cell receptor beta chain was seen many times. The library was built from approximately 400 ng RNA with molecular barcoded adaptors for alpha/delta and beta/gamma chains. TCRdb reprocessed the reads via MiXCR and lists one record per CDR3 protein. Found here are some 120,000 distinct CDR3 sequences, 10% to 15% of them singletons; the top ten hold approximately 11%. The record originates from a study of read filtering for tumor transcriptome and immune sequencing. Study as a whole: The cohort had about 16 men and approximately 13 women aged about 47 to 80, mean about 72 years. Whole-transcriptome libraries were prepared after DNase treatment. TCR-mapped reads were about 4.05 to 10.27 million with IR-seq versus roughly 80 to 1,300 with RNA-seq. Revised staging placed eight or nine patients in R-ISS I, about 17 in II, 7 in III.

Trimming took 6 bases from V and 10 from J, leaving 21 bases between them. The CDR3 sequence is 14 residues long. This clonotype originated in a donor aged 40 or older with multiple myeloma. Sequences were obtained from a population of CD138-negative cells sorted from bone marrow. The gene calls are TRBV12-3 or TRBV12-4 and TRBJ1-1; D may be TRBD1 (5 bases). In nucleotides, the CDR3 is TGTGCCAGCAGGTCAATAACCGGGGCCGGGGCAGCTTTCTTT. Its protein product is CASRSITGAGAAFF.